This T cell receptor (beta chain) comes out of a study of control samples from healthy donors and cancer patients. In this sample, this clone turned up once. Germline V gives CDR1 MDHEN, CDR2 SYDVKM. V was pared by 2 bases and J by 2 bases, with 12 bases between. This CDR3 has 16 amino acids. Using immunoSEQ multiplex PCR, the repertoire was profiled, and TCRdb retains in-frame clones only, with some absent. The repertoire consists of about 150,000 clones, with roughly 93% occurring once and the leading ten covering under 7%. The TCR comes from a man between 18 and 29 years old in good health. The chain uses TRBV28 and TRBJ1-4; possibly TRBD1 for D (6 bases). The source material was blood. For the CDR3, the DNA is TGTGCCAGCAGTTTAACGGACAGTCCGACTAATGAAAAACTGTTTTTT. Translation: CASSLTDSPTNEKLFF.